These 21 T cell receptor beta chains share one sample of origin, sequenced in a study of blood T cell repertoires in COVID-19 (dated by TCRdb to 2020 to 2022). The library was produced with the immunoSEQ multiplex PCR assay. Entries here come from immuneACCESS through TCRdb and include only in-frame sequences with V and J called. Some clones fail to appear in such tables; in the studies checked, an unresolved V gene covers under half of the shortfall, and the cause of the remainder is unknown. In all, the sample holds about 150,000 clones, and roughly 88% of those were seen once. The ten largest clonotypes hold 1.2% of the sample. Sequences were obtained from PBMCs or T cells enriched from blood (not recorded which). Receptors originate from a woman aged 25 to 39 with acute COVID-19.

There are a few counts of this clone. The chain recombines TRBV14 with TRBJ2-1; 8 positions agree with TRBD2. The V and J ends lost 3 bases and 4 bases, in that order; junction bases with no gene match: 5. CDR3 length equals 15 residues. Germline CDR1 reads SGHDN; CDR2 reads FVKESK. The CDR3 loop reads CASSHGPSGYNEQFF. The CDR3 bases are TGTGCCAGCAGCCACGGGCCTAGCGGGTACAATGAGCAGTTCTTC.

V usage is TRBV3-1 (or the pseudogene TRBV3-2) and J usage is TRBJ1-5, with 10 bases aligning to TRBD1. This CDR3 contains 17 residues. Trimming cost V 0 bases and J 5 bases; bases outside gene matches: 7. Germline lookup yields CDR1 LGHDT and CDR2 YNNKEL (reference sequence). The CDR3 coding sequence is TGTGCCAGCAGCCAAGAGGGCGACAGGGGGCCCCATCAGCCCCAGCATTTT. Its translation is CASSQEGDRGPHQPQHF.

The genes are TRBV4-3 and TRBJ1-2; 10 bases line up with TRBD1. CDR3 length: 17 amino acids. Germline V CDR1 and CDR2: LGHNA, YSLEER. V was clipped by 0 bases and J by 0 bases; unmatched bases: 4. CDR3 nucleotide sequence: TGCGCCAGCAGCCAAGAATGGACAGGGGGTACTAACTATGGCTACACCTTC. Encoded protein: CASSQEWTGGTNYGYTF.

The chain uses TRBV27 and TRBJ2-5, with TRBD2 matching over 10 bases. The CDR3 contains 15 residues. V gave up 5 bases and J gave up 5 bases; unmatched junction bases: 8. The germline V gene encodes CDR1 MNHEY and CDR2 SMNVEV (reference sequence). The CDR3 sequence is CASSPLAGVYETQYF. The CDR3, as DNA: TGTGCCAGCAGTCCCCTAGCGGGAGTTTATGAGACCCAGTACTTC.

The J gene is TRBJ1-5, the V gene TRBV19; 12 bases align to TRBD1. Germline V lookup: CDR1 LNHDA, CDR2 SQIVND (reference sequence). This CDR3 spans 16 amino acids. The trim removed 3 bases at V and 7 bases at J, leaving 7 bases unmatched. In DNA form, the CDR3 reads TGTGCCAGTAGTATCCAGGGACAGGGGGCCGCCCAGCCCCAGCATTTT. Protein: CASSIQGQGAAQPQHF.

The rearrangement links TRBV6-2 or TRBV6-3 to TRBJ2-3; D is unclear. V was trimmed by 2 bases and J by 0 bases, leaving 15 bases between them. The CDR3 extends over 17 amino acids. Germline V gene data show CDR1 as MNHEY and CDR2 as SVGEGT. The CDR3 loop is CASSYRVVPLSTDTQYF. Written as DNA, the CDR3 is TGTGCCAGCAGTTACCGGGTAGTACCCTTGAGCACAGATACGCAGTATTTT.

The CDR3 DNA is TGTGCCAGCAGCGTAGGCCGAGGGGATACGCAGTATTTT. It translates to CASSVGRGDTQYF. This chain links TRBV9 with TRBJ2-3, with D perhaps matching TRBD2 (5 bases). Germline assignment: CDR1 SGDLS and CDR2 YYNGEE. Between the trimmed V and J ends, which lost 0 bases and 6 bases, there was a span of 8 bases. The CDR3 consists of 13 residues.

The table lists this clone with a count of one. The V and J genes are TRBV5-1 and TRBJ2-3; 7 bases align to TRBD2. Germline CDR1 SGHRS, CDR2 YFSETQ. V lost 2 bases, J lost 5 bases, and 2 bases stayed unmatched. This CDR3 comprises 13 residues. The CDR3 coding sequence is TGCGCCAGCAGCTTAATAGCGGGAGATACGCAGTATTTT. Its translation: CASSLIAGDTQYF. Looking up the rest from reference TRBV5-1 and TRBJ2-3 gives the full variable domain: KAGVTQTPRYLIKTRGQQVTLSCSPISGHRSVSWYQQTPGQGLQFLFEYFSETQRNKGNFPGRFSGRQFSNSRSEMNVSTLELGDSALYLCASSLIAGDTQYFGPGTRLTVL.

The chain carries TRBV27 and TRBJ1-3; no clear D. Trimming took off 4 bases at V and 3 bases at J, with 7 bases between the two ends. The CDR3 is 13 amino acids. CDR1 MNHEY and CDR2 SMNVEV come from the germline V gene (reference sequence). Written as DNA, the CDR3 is TGTGCCAGCAGTTCGTATGTTGGAAACACCATATATTTT. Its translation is CASSSYVGNTIYF.

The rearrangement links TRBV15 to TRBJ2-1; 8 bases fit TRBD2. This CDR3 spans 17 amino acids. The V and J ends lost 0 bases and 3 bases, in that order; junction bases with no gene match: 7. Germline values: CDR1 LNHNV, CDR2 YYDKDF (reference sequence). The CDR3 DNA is TGTGCCACCAGCAGAGATCGCCAACTAGCGGTCTACAATGAGCAGTTCTTC. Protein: CATSRDRQLAVYNEQFF.

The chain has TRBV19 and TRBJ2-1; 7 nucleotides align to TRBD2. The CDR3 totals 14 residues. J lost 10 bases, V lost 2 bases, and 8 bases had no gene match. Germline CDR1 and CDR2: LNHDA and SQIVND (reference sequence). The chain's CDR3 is CASSILLGGSEQFF. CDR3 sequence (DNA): TGTGCCAGTAGTATATTGTTGGGCGGGAGCGAGCAGTTCTTC.

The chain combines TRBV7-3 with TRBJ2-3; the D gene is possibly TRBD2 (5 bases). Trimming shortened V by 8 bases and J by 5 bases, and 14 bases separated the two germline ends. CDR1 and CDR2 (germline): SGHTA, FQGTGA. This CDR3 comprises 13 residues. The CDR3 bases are TGTGCCAGCTCTCTAGCAGGAGGAGATACGCAGTATTTT. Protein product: CASSLAGGDTQYF.

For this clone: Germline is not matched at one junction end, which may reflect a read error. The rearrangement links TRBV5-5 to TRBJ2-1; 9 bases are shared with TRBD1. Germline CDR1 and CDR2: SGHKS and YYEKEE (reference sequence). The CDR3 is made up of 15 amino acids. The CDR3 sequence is CASSSAGTGHTGTVF. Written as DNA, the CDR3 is TGTGCCAGCAGCTCCGCCGGGACAGGGCACACGGGGACGGTCTTC.

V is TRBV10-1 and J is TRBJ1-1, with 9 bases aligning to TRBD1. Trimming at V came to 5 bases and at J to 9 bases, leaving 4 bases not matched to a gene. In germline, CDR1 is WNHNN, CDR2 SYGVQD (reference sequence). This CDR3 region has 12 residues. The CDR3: CASSLGTGKAFF. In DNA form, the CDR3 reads TGCGCCAGCAGTTTAGGGACAGGGAAAGCTTTCTTT.

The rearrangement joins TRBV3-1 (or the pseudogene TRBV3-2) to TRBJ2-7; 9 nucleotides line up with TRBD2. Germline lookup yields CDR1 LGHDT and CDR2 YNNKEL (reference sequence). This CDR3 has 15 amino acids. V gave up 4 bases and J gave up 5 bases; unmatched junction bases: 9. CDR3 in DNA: TGTGCCAGCAGCCCATGTAGCGGGAGCGTCCACGAGCAGTACTTC. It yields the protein CASSPCSGSVHEQYF.

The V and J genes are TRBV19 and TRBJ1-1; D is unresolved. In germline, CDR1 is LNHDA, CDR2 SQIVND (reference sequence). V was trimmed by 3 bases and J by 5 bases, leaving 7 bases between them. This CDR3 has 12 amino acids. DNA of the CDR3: TGTGCCAGTAGTATGCAGTTTACTGAAGCTTTCTTT. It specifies CASSMQFTEAFF. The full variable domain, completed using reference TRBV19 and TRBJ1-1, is DGGITQSPKYLFRKEGQNVTLSCEQNLNHDAMYWYRQDPGQGLRLIYYSQIVNDFQKGDIAEGYSVSREKKESFPLTVTSAQKNPTAFYLCASSMQFTEAFFGQGTRLTVV.

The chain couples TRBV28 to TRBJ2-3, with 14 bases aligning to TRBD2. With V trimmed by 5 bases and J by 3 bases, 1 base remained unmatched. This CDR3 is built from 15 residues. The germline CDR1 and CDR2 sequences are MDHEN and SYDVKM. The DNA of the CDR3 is TGTGCCAGCAGTCGACTAGCGGGAGGGACAGATACGCAGTATTTT. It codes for CASSRLAGGTDTQYF.

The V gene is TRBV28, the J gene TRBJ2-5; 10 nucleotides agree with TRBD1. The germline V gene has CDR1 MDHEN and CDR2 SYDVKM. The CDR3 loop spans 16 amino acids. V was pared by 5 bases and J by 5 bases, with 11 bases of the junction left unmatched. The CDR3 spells CASSLGGQGERETQYF. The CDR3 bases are TGTGCCAGCAGTCTGGGAGGACAGGGGGAGAGGGAGACCCAGTACTTC.

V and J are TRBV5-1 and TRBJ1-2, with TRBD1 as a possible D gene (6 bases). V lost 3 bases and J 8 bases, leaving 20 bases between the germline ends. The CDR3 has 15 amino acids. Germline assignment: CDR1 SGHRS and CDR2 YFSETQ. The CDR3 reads CASSSPGGPTRGYTF. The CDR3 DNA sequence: TGCGCCAGCAGCTCTCCGGGGGGCCCAACTAGAGGCTACACCTTC. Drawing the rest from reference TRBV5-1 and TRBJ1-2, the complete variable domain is KAGVTQTPRYLIKTRGQQVTLSCSPISGHRSVSWYQQTPGQGLQFLFEYFSETQRNKGNFPGRFSGRQFSNSRSEMNVSTLELGDSALYLCASSSPGGPTRGYTFGSGTRLTVV.

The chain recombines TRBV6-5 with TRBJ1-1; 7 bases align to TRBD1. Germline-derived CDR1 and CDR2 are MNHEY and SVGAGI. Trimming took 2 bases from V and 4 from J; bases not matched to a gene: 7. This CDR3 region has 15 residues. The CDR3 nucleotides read TGTGCCAGCAGTTACCATGACAGGGTGGGCACTGAAGCTTTCTTT. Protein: CASSYHDRVGTEAFF.

The CDR3 sequence: CAWSPSEMGGYTF. For the CDR3, the DNA is TGTGCCTGGAGCCCGTCGGAGATGGGTGGCTACACCTTC. V and J are TRBV30 and TRBJ1-2; D is unclear. CDR3 size: 13 residues. V was trimmed by 3 bases and J by 7 bases, leaving 15 bases between them. Germline lookup yields CDR1 GTSNPN and CDR2 SVGIG (reference sequence). Combining the CDR3 with reference TRBV30 and TRBJ1-2 gives the whole variable domain SQTIHQWPATLVQPVGSPLSLECTVEGTSNPNLYWYRQAAGRGLQLLFYSVGIGQISSEVPQNLSASRPQDRQFILSSKKLLLSDSGFYLCAWSPSEMGGYTFGSGTRLTVV.